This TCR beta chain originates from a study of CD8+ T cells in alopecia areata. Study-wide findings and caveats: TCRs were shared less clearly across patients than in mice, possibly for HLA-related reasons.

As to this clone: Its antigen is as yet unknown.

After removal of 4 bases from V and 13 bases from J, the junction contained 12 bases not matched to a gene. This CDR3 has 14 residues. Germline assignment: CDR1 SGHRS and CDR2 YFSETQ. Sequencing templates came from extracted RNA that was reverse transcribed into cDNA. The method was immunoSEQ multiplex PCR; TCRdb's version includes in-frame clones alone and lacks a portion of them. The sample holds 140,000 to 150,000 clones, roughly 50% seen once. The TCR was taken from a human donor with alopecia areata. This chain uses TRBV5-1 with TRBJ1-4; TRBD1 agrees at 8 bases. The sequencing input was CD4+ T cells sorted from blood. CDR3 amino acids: CASSPDREEGRLFF. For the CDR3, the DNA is TGCGCCAGCAGCCCGGACAGGGAGGAAGGGAGACTGTTTTTT.